Presented here are 30 T cell receptor beta chains from one specimen sequenced in a study of regulatory T cells in long-lasting Graves disease. Construction of the TCR beta libraries employed iRepertoire HTBI primers in conjunction with Arm-PCR of CDR3 regions. TCRdb reanalysed the multiplex PCR reads using MiXCR and keeps one entry per CDR3 protein. The sample has some 250,000 distinct CDR3 sequences, roughly 18% seen once; the top ten hold around 13%. Indicated time point: newly diagnosed GD, antithyroid drugs for less than 3 months. From PBMCs, RNA was extracted and then used to make the TCR library. These sequences were also reported in another study, on T cells in Graves' hyperthyroidism and ophthalmopathy.

The sample was peripheral blood mononuclear cells (PBMCs), taken at new diagnosis, from a patient treated with antithyroid drugs. These receptors came from a woman aged 30 to 39 with Graves disease.

This clonotype was counted at least ten times. The chain has TRBV7-8 and TRBJ1-4; a weak D match, TRBD1 (6 bases). Germline V gene lookup returns CDR1 SGHVS and CDR2 FQNEAQ. This CDR3 comprises 14 residues. The ends were cut back, 3 bases at V and 13 bases at J, with 18 bases in the middle. The CDR3 region is CASSFPYPGAGLFF. DNA of the CDR3: TGTGCCAGCAGCTTTCCCTACCCGGGGGCTGGACTGTTTTTT. Using reference TRBV7-8 and TRBJ1-4 for the parts outside the CDR3, the full variable domain is GAGVSQSPRYKVAKRGQDVALRCDPISGHVSLFWYQQALGQGPEFLTYFQNEAQLDKSGLPSDRFFAERPEGSVSTLKIQRTQQEDSAVYLCASSFPYPGAGLFFGSGTQLSVL.

This chain connects TRBV20-1 to TRBJ1-1; 8 nucleotides align to TRBD1. Germline-derived CDR1 and CDR2 are DFQATT and SNEGSKA (reference sequence). The trim removed 5 bases at V and 6 bases at J, leaving 5 bases unmatched. This CDR3 has 12 residues. The CDR3 DNA reads as TGCAGTGCTTCACAGGGGGGCTCTGAAGCTTTCTTT. This codes for CSASQGGSEAFF.

This clonotype was seen repeatedly, ten times or more. V is TRBV2 and J is TRBJ2-3, with TRBD2 matching 10 bases. The junction had 4 bases not matched to a gene; V was cut back by 6 bases and J by 1 base. Germline CDR1 reads SNHLY; CDR2 reads FYNNEI. The length of the CDR3 is 15 residues. CDR3 sequence reads: CASRASGGRTDTQYF. The CDR3 nucleotides read TGTGCCAGCAGAGCTAGCGGGGGCCGCACAGATACGCAGTATTTT.

This clonotype showed up many times. The rearrangement uses TRBV10-3 and TRBJ2-3; a possible D gene is TRBD1 (5 bases). The V and J ends lost 0 bases and 3 bases respectively, with 19 bases between them. Germline CDR1 ENHRY, CDR2 SYGVKD. This CDR3 is built from 18 residues. The CDR3 DNA is TGTGCCATCAGTGAGTCTCCGACACAAAGGGGCGATACAGATACGCAGTATTTT. This gives the protein CAISESPTQRGDTDTQYF.

This clonotype was counted ten times or more. The chain couples TRBV6-1 to TRBJ1-5, with D uncertain. Trimming left V 10 bases short and J 0 bases short, with 16 bases between. CDR1 and CDR2 (germline): MNHNS, SASEGT. The CDR3 spans 15 residues. The CDR3: CATSDGIYSNQPQHF. Written as DNA, the CDR3 is TGTGCCACCTCGGATGGAATATATAGCAATCAGCCCCAGCATTTT.

This clonotype was recorded at least ten times. The V call is TRBV5-1, the J call TRBJ2-7; D call uncertain. The germline CDR1 and CDR2 sequences are SGHRS and YFSETQ. Trimming pared 1 base from V and 1 base from J, leaving 6 bases between. The CDR3 loop spans 13 amino acids. CDR3 in DNA: TGCGCCAGCAGCTTGTACCAATCCTACGAGCAGTACTTC. It yields the protein CASSLYQSYEQYF.

In this sample, this clonotype turned up many times. The V gene is TRBV27, the J gene TRBJ1-1; D might be TRBD1 (5 bases). The CDR3 has 15 residues. From germline, CDR1 is MNHEY and CDR2 SMNVEV (reference sequence). CDR3 nucleotides: TGTGCTACAGCCCGGGGCAGGTGGATGAACACTGAAGCTTTCTTT. Its protein product is CATARGRWMNTEAFF.

This clonotype has a handful of counts. The V call is TRBV6-2 or TRBV6-3, the J call TRBJ2-3; TRBD2 aligns across 12 bases. The CDR3 runs to 15 residues. Germline loops: CDR1 MNHEY, CDR2 SVGEGT. V was clipped by 5 bases and J by 7 bases; unmatched bases: 7. CDR3 DNA: TGTGCCAGCAGTCCTAGCGGGGGGGCTACCCATACGCAGTATTTT. Protein: CASSPSGGATHTQYF.

This clonotype was observed at least ten times. One end of the junction fails to match germline, which may point to a read error. This rearrangement joins TRBV6-1 to TRBJ2-5; D possibly corresponds to TRBD2 (5 bases). CDR1 MNHNS and CDR2 SASEGT come from the germline V gene. The length of the CDR3 is 13 residues. In DNA, the CDR3 is TGCGCCAGCAGTGAGACACTAGTGGAGACCCAGTACTTC. Protein sequence: CASSETLVETQYF.

V gene TRBV14 combines with J gene TRBJ2-7; the D gene is possibly TRBD2 (6 bases). CDR3 length: 15 residues. Germline V CDR1 and CDR2: SGHDN, FVKESK. V lost 1 base and J 6 bases, leaving 16 bases between the germline ends. CDR3 DNA: TGTGCCAGCAGCCAAGTCGTTGGAGGGTCGGGCGAGCAGTACTTC. This translates into CASSQVVGGSGEQYF.

This clonotype appeared many times. The V call is TRBV27, the J call TRBJ1-1, with 7 bases fitting TRBD1. The germline CDR1 and CDR2 sequences are MNHEY and SMNVEV (reference sequence). After removal of 5 bases from V and 6 bases from J, the junction contained 6 bases not matched to a gene. This CDR3 contains 13 residues. For the CDR3, the DNA is TGTGCCAGCAGTCAGTGGCAGGGGGCTGAAGCTTTCTTT. It yields the protein CASSQWQGAEAFF.

The V gene is TRBV11-2, the J gene TRBJ2-7, with D perhaps TRBD2 (6 bases). Deletions cut 1 base from V and 4 bases from J, with 14 bases between. The germline V gene has CDR1 SGHAT and CDR2 FQNNGV. The CDR3 covers 15 residues. CDR3 bases: TGTGCCAGCAGCTTAGTCGGGAGAGCGCGGTACGAGCAGTACTTC. Protein: CASSLVGRARYEQYF.

Many counts were recorded for this clonotype. The chain uses TRBV6-1 and TRBJ1-1; D is possibly TRBD1 (5 bases). The V and J ends lost 6 bases and 2 bases respectively, with 13 bases between them. CDR1 is MNHNS, CDR2 SASEGT, per germline. This CDR3 has 14 amino acids. In DNA form, the CDR3 reads TGTGCCAGCAGGGGAGGGCAGGGTAACACTGAAGCTTTCTTT. This sequence encodes CASRGGQGNTEAFF.

This clonotype was seen ten or more times. This rearrangement joins TRBV7-6 to TRBJ2-3; D may be TRBD1 or TRBD2 (6 bases each). CDR1 is SGHVS and CDR2 is FNYEAQ in the germline V gene. The CDR3 sequence is 15 residues long. V gave up 5 bases and J gave up 2 bases, with 14 bases separating them. The DNA of the CDR3 is TGTGCCAGCAGCAGCTTGGGGGGCTACACAGATACGCAGTATTTT. It translates to CASSSLGGYTDTQYF. The full variable domain, in which reference TRBV7-6 and TRBJ2-3 provide the parts outside the CDR3, is GAGVSQSPRYKVTKRGQDVALRCDPISGHVSLYWYRQALGQGPEFLTYFNYEAQQDKSGLPNDRFSAERPEGSISTLTIQRTEQRDSAMYRCASSSLGGYTDTQYFGPGTRLTVL.

In this sample, this clonotype turned up once. A junction end diverges from the germline sequence, so it may reflect a read error. The chain employs TRBV10-2 and TRBJ1-2; D is perhaps TRBD1 (6 bases). CDR3 size: 17 residues. Germline V CDR1 and CDR2: WSHSY, SAAADI. CDR3 residues: CASSYSTGAHGQWGYTF. The CDR3 bases are TGTGCCAGCAGTTACTCGACGGGTGCGCACGGACAGTGGGGCTACACCTTC.

A word on this clonotype: Compared with germline, one end of the junction differs, possibly owing to a read error. The chain recombines TRBV15 with TRBJ1-4; the D is unclear. Per the germline V gene, CDR1 is LNHNV and CDR2 is YYDKDF (reference sequence). This CDR3 spans 14 amino acids. CDR3 in amino acids: CATSRGRTNEKLFF. The CDR3 DNA follows: TGTGCCACCAGCAGAGGTCGGACTAATGAAAAGCTGTTTTTT.

This rearrangement joins TRBV6-5 to TRBJ1-2; tentative D call: TRBD1 (5 bases). This CDR3 spans 15 amino acids. The germline V gene has CDR1 MNHEY and CDR2 SVGAGI. Trimming pared 4 bases from V and 2 bases from J, leaving 14 bases between. This CDR3 reads CASSFGTDVNYGYTF. CDR3 coding DNA: TGTGCCAGCAGTTTCGGGACCGATGTAAACTATGGCTACACCTTC.

The J gene is TRBJ2-2, the V gene TRBV19; 8 bases agree with TRBD2. Unmatched junction bases numbered 10, after V lost 6 bases and J lost 4 bases. CDR1 and CDR2 from the germline V gene are LNHDA and SQIVND (reference sequence). The CDR3 contains 16 residues. The chain's CDR3 is CASSPRGGRTTGELFF. The CDR3 bases are TGTGCCAGTAGCCCCCGGGGGGGCCGCACCACCGGGGAGCTGTTTTTT.

In its sample, this clonotype was seen many times. This sequence joins TRBV4-1 and TRBJ1-2; D ambiguous. The CDR3 runs to 13 residues. Germline loops: CDR1 MGHRA, CDR2 YSYEKL. V was cut by 6 bases and J by 8 bases, with 16 bases left in between. CDR3 bases: TGCGCCAGCAGGGACTCTAGGAGAATCGGCTACACCTTC. This sequence encodes CASRDSRRIGYTF.

This clonotype has more than one count but fewer than ten. The V and J genes are TRBV25-1 and TRBJ2-7; no definite D call. From germline, CDR1 is MGHDK and CDR2 SYGVNS. The CDR3 is 13 residues long. V was clipped by 0 bases and J by 4 bases, with 7 bases between them. The CDR3 region has the DNA TGTGCCAGCAGTGAATATGTTCGGTACGAGCAGTACTTC. It encodes CASSEYVRYEQYF.

This clonotype was detected only a few times. This chain connects TRBV4-1 to TRBJ1-5, with D perhaps TRBD1 (6 bases). This CDR3 is built from 15 residues. The germline gives CDR1 MGHRA, CDR2 YSYEKL. The ends were cut back, 4 bases at V and 0 bases at J, with 10 bases in the middle. CDR3 in amino acids: CASSPGVFSNQPQHF. CDR3 DNA: TGCGCCAGCAGCCCAGGGGTATTTAGCAATCAGCCCCAGCATTTT.

The chain couples TRBV2 to TRBJ2-7; D possibly matches TRBD1 or TRBD2 (5 bases each). From germline, CDR1 is SNHLY and CDR2 FYNNEI. This CDR3 spans 16 amino acids. Trimming cost V 3 bases and J 0 bases, with 15 bases left between them. The CDR3 protein is CASSEGWAGSSYEQYF. DNA of the CDR3: TGTGCCAGCAGTGAGGGCTGGGCAGGGAGCTCCTACGAGCAGTACTTC. Together with reference TRBV2 and TRBJ2-7, the CDR3 gives the full variable domain: EPEVTQTPSHQVTQMGQEVILRCVPISNHLYFYWYRQILGQKVEFLVSFYNNEISEKSEIFDDQFSVERPDGSNFTLKIRSTKLEDSAMYFCASSEGWAGSSYEQYFGPGTRLTVT.

The chain carries TRBV7-2 and TRBJ2-2; 9 bases align to TRBD1. CDR3 length: 15 amino acids. The trim removed 7 bases at V and 5 bases at J, leaving 8 bases unmatched. Germline-derived CDR1 and CDR2 are SGHTA and FQGNSA. The CDR3 here is CASTPGQGYTGELFF. In DNA form, the CDR3 reads TGTGCCAGCACCCCGGGACAGGGATATACCGGGGAGCTGTTTTTT.

The table lists this clonotype with many counts. V is TRBV18 and J is TRBJ2-5; the D is unclear. V lost 2 bases and J 3 bases, leaving 7 bases between the germline ends. From germline, CDR1 is KGHSH and CDR2 LQKENI. The CDR3 has 13 amino acids. The CDR3 coding sequence is TGTGCCAGCTCACCATCGCTCGAAGAGACCCAGTACTTC. Translating gives CASSPSLEETQYF.

In this sample, this clonotype turned up many times. The chain couples TRBV6-1 to TRBJ1-5; possibly TRBD1 for D (6 bases). Germline CDR1 and CDR2: MNHNS and SASEGT. V lost 8 bases to trimming and J lost 4 bases, with 12 bases between them. This CDR3 has 13 amino acids. The CDR3 DNA reads as TGTGCCAGCCGGGTGAGGGGGAATCAGCCCCAGCATTTT. Translated: CASRVRGNQPQHF.

This clonotype appeared a few times. The CDR3 end shows no conserved phenylalanine or tryptophan, and so a read error is likely. V gene TRBV3-1 combines with J gene TRBJ2-7, with 8 bases that match TRBD1. Germline CDR1 and CDR2: LGHDT and YNNKEL (reference sequence). This CDR3 is built from 18 residues. With V trimmed by 2 bases and J by 6 bases, 18 bases remained unmatched. The CDR3 region is CASSQFFRGPQGSFEQYL. The CDR3 DNA reads TGTGCCAGCAGCCAATTTTTCAGGGGGCCTCAGGGTAGTTTCGAGCAGTACCTC.

This clonotype was counted at least ten times. V gene TRBV29-1 combines with J gene TRBJ2-6; D not resolved. The germline V gene encodes CDR1 SQVTM and CDR2 ANQGSEA. The germline V and J ends were trimmed by 0 bases and 0 bases, with 9 bases remaining between them. The CDR3 extends over 16 amino acids. Written as DNA, the CDR3 is TGCAGCGTTGAAGAACACGGATACTCTGGGGCCAACGTCCTGACTTTC. This gives the protein CSVEEHGYSGANVLTF.

Only a few counts were recorded for this clonotype. The V gene is TRBV7-9, the J gene TRBJ1-6; TRBD1 matches at 7 bases. Germline V gene sequence: CDR1 SEHNR, CDR2 FQNEAQ (reference sequence). V trimming: 6 bases; J trimming: 5 bases; junction bases outside the gene matches: 4. This CDR3 is built from 14 residues. CDR3 sequence (DNA): TGTGCCAGCAGACCACAGGGGAATAATTCACCCCTCCACTTT. Its translation is CASRPQGNNSPLHF.

In the case of this clonotype: One end of the junction fails to match germline, which may point to a read error. The chain is built from TRBV13 and TRBJ1-6; no clear D gene. Germline V gene data show CDR1 as PRHDT and CDR2 as FYEKMQ (reference sequence). The CDR3 sequence is 15 residues long. The CDR3 bases are TGTGCCAGCAGCCTGGCGCGGCGTCAGAATTTACCCCTCCACTTT. Translating gives CASSLARRQNLPLHF. Filled out from reference TRBV13 and TRBJ1-6, the complete variable domain reads AAGVIQSPRHLIKEKRETATLKCYPIPRHDTVYWYQQGPGQDPQFLISFYEKMQSDKGSIPDRFSAQQFSDYHSELNMSSLELGDSALYFCASSLARRQNLPLHFGNGTRLTVT.

This clonotype was detected a few times. The chain is built from TRBV25-1 and TRBJ1-6, with D unclear. CDR1 MGHDK and CDR2 SYGVNS come from the germline V gene. With 4 bases removed from V and 9 bases from J, the gap between germline ends came to 10 bases. The CDR3 length is 13 residues. The CDR3 DNA is TGTGCCAGCAGTGTTGGACTTAGTTCACCCCTCCACTTT. This codes for CASSVGLSSPLHF.